These T cell receptor beta chains were read from a single sample in a study of cytomegalovirus exposure and HLA in healthy donors. Data came from immunoSEQ multiplex PCR; TCRdb stores just in-frame clones and leaves some out. The repertoire has 90,000 to 100,000 clones, roughly nine tenths of them found once; the top ten carry 3.9%. Sequencing was performed on PBMCs. These receptors all stem from a woman aged 25 to 39 in good health and CMV-seronegative. Both conserved end residues are part of each CDR3. The D gene is left open where the match is weak. For some rows the clone size is stated as once, few or many, or as a class when expanded; others skip it.

v_gene: TRBV30
abundance: -
d_gene: -
j_gene: TRBJ1-1
CDR3aa: CAWSPRRRNTEAFF
CDR3nt: TGTGCCTGGAGTCCTAGGAGGCGGAACACTGAAGCTTTCTTT

v_gene: TRBV7-8
abundance: -
d_gene: -
j_gene: TRBJ1-1
CDR3aa: CASSLGRVGNTEAFF
CDR3nt: TGTGCCAGCAGCTTAGGCCGCGTCGGGAACACTGAAGCTTTCTTT

v_gene: TRBV14
abundance: -
d_gene: TRBD1
j_gene: TRBJ2-5
CDR3aa: CASSPTGTASETQYF
CDR3nt: TGTGCCAGCAGCCCCACCGGGACAGCCTCAGAGACCCAGTACTTC

v_gene: TRBV19
abundance: -
d_gene: -
j_gene: TRBJ2-7
CDR3aa: CASSDYRDEQYF
CDR3nt: TGTGCCAGTAGTGATTACAGGGACGAGCAGTACTTC

v_gene: TRBV5-1
abundance: -
d_gene: -
j_gene: TRBJ1-2
CDR3aa: CASSLEGDYGYTF
CDR3nt: TGCGCCAGCAGCCTGGAGGGGGACTATGGCTACACCTTC

v_gene: TRBV9
abundance: -
d_gene: TRBD2
j_gene: TRBJ2-7
CDR3aa: CASSVGRTSAYEQYF
CDR3nt: TGTGCCAGCAGCGTGGGGAGGACTAGCGCCTACGAGCAGTACTTC

v_gene: TRBV7-3
abundance: -
d_gene: -
j_gene: TRBJ2-3
CDR3aa: CASSLNSGRGADTQYF
CDR3nt: TGTGCCAGCAGCTTAAACTCCGGCCGGGGAGCAGATACGCAGTATTTT

v_gene: TRBV5-6
abundance: -
d_gene: -
j_gene: TRBJ1-3
CDR3aa: CASSLEHAGNTIYF
CDR3nt: TGTGCCAGCAGCTTGGAACATGCTGGAAACACCATATATTTT

v_gene: TRBV4-2
abundance: -
d_gene: TRBD2
j_gene: TRBJ2-1
CDR3aa: CASSQDRSGGHNEQFF
CDR3nt: TGTGCCAGCAGCCAAGATCGGAGCGGGGGGCACAATGAGCAGTTCTTC

v_gene: TRBV2
abundance: -
d_gene: -
j_gene: TRBJ2-7
CDR3aa: CASTKTGPSYEQYF
CDR3nt: TGTGCCAGCACTAAAACAGGGCCCTCCTACGAGCAGTACTTC

v_gene: TRBV4-2
abundance: -
d_gene: TRBD2
j_gene: TRBJ2-7
CDR3aa: CASSQKARASGRTVRGYEQYF
CDR3nt: TGTGCCAGCAGCCAAAAAGCGAGGGCTAGCGGGAGAACGGTTCGCGGGTACGAGCAGTACTTC

v_gene: TRBV28
abundance: -
d_gene: -
j_gene: TRBJ2-5
CDR3aa: CASSFVETQYF
CDR3nt: TGTGCCAGCAGTTTCGTCGAGACCCAGTACTTC

v_gene: TRBV7-9
abundance: -
d_gene: -
j_gene: TRBJ1-3
CDR3aa: CASSFGGQGSGNTIYF
CDR3nt: TGTGCCAGCAGCTTCGGGGGTCAGGGCTCTGGAAACACCATATATTTT

v_gene: TRBV18
abundance: -
d_gene: -
j_gene: TRBJ1-2
CDR3aa: CASSPAQYFRGYTF
CDR3nt: TGTGCCAGCTCACCCGCCCAATACTTCCGGGGCTACACCTTC

v_gene: TRBV29-1
abundance: -
d_gene: -
j_gene: TRBJ1-2
CDR3aa: CSVQGIGGYTF
CDR3nt: TGCAGCGTACAGGGTATAGGGGGCTACACCTTC

v_gene: TRBV4-2
abundance: -
d_gene: TRBD2
j_gene: TRBJ2-7
CDR3aa: CASSMSPGGYEQYF
CDR3nt: TGTGCCAGCAGCATGTCCCCGGGAGGCTACGAGCAGTACTTC

v_gene: TRBV29-1
abundance: once
d_gene: TRBD2
j_gene: TRBJ2-7
CDR3aa: CSVRPREGSSYEQYF
CDR3nt: TGCAGCGTTCGTCCGCGGGAGGGTAGCTCCTACGAGCAGTACTTC

v_gene: TRBV5-4
abundance: -
d_gene: -
j_gene: TRBJ1-2
CDR3aa: CASSTSPMRGYTF
CDR3nt: TGTGCCAGCAGCACGTCCCCCATGCGGGGCTACACCTTC

v_gene: TRBV12-5
abundance: -
d_gene: -
j_gene: TRBJ2-3
CDR3aa: CASGLVGGTDTQYF
CDR3nt: TGTGCTAGTGGCTTGGTTGGAGGCACAGATACGCAGTATTTT

v_gene: TRBV29-1
abundance: -
d_gene: -
j_gene: TRBJ2-7
CDR3aa: CSVVFLREAYEQYF
CDR3nt: TGCAGCGTTGTCTTTTTGAGGGAAGCCTACGAGCAGTACTTC

v_gene: TRBV9
abundance: -
d_gene: -
j_gene: TRBJ2-3
CDR3aa: CASSVGGRSTDTQYF
CDR3nt: TGTGCCAGCAGCGTAGGCGGCAGAAGCACAGATACGCAGTATTTT

v_gene: TRBV18
abundance: -
d_gene: -
j_gene: TRBJ1-1
CDR3aa: CASSPGASAEAFF
CDR3nt: TGTGCCAGCTCACCAGGGGCGAGCGCTGAAGCTTTCTTT

v_gene: TRBV28
abundance: -
d_gene: -
j_gene: TRBJ1-1
CDR3aa: CASSLDSPGRAFF
CDR3nt: TGTGCCAGCAGTTTGGACAGTCCGGGCCGCGCTTTCTTT

v_gene: TRBV7-2
abundance: -
d_gene: -
j_gene: TRBJ1-1
CDR3aa: CASSSTRAVAFF
CDR3nt: TGTGCCAGCAGCTCGACCAGGGCAGTGGCTTTCTTT

v_gene: TRBV7-9
abundance: -
d_gene: -
j_gene: TRBJ1-2
CDR3aa: CASSFRIDRLGGYTF
CDR3nt: TGTGCCAGCAGCTTCCGCATTGACAGGTTGGGTGGCTACACCTTC

v_gene: TRBV18
abundance: -
d_gene: TRBD2
j_gene: TRBJ2-7
CDR3aa: CASSHIVPSGGAPEQYF
CDR3nt: TGTGCCAGCTCACACATAGTACCTAGCGGGGGGGCCCCCGAGCAGTACTTC

v_gene: TRBV7-9
abundance: -
d_gene: -
j_gene: TRBJ1-5
CDR3aa: CASSSPPQPQHF
CDR3nt: TGTGCCAGCAGCTCCCCCCCACAGCCCCAGCATTTT

v_gene: TRBV7-2
abundance: once
d_gene: -
j_gene: TRBJ1-3
CDR3aa: CASSTQTLTIYF
CDR3nt: TGTGCCAGCAGCACACAGACATTAACCATATATTTT

v_gene: TRBV27
abundance: -
d_gene: -
j_gene: TRBJ1-3
CDR3aa: CASSLYGQPTGNTIYF
CDR3nt: TGTGCCAGCAGTTTATATGGACAACCGACTGGAAACACCATATATTTT

v_gene: TRBV19
abundance: -
d_gene: -
j_gene: TRBJ1-4
CDR3aa: CASSMRAGGGEKLFF
CDR3nt: TGTGCCAGTAGTATGCGCGCGGGTGGAGGTGAAAAACTGTTTTTT

v_gene: TRBV19
abundance: -
d_gene: -
j_gene: TRBJ1-4
CDR3aa: CASSIKQGYEKLFF
CDR3nt: TGTGCCAGTAGTATAAAGCAGGGGTATGAAAAACTGTTTTTT

v_gene: TRBV18
abundance: -
d_gene: -
j_gene: TRBJ2-3
CDR3aa: CASSTLGGTDTQYF
CDR3nt: TGTGCCAGCTCGACTTTAGGGGGCACAGATACGCAGTATTTT

v_gene: TRBV7-2
abundance: -
d_gene: TRBD2
j_gene: TRBJ2-7
CDR3aa: CASSLTSGTDSYEQYF
CDR3nt: TGTGCCAGCAGCTTAACTAGCGGAACAGACTCCTACGAGCAGTACTTC

v_gene: TRBV5-4
abundance: -
d_gene: TRBD1
j_gene: TRBJ1-2
CDR3aa: CASSFDRDRDYGYTF
CDR3nt: TGTGCCAGCAGTTTCGACCGGGACAGGGATTATGGCTACACCTTC

v_gene: TRBV6-6
abundance: -
d_gene: TRBD2
j_gene: TRBJ2-7
CDR3aa: CASSRGGYEQYF
CDR3nt: TGTGCCAGCTCCCGCGGGGGCTACGAGCAGTACTTC

v_gene: TRBV7-9
abundance: -
d_gene: TRBD1
j_gene: TRBJ2-5
CDR3aa: CASSPQGETQYF
CDR3nt: TGTGCCAGCAGCCCACAGGGGGAGACCCAGTACTTC

v_gene: TRBV5-6
abundance: -
d_gene: -
j_gene: TRBJ1-1
CDR3aa: CASSLAVRKRSEAFF
CDR3nt: TGTGCCAGCAGCTTGGCCGTAAGGAAGCGAAGTGAAGCTTTCTTT

v_gene: TRBV19
abundance: -
d_gene: -
j_gene: TRBJ2-1
CDR3aa: CASSIAGGAGRNEQFF
CDR3nt: TGTGCCAGTAGTATAGCAGGGGGTGCGGGGAGGAATGAGCAGTTCTTC

v_gene: TRBV5-1
abundance: -
d_gene: TRBD1
j_gene: TRBJ1-1
CDR3aa: CASSLGTGRTEAFF
CDR3nt: TGCGCCAGCAGCTTAGGGACAGGGAGGACTGAAGCTTTCTTT

v_gene: TRBV28
abundance: few
d_gene: -
j_gene: TRBJ1-3
CDR3aa: CASRLPQGSGNTIYF
CDR3nt: TGTGCCAGCAGACTTCCTCAGGGGTCTGGAAACACCATATATTTT